Following are 17 T cell receptor beta chains from one sample sequenced in a study of a mutant IDH1 vaccine in newly diagnosed glioma. Antigens of these TCRs are unknown. Assay used: immunoSEQ multiplex PCR; TCRdb lists only in-frame clones, some missing. The sample lists some 29,000 clones; about 76% were seen once. The time point here: week 35, safety follow-up. Doses of 300 ug of mutant IDH1 20-mer peptide were given with topical imiquimod. Sequenced here: PBMCs, sampled from a glioma patient whose treatment included an IDH1 peptide vaccine. These receptors were collected from a man aged 45-60 years with glioma.

The chain joins TRBV30 to TRBJ1-3; D unclear. This CDR3 spans 15 amino acids. The V end lost 0 bases, the J end lost 0 bases, and 9 bases lay between the germline ends. Germline-derived CDR1 and CDR2 are GTSNPN and SVGIG (reference sequence). This CDR3 reads CAWSVRFDSGNTIYF. DNA for the CDR3: TGTGCCTGGAGTGTACGGTTTGACTCTGGAAACACCATATATTTT.

CDR3 in DNA: TGTGCCAGCAGCTCCGGACAGGGTACCTCCTCTGGAAACACCATATATTTT. Translated: CASSSGQGTSSGNTIYF. The V call is TRBV7-9, the J call TRBJ1-3, with 8 bases matching TRBD1. Losses at the gene ends were 4 bases for V and 0 bases for J; bases not matched to a gene: 8. Germline loops: CDR1 SEHNR, CDR2 FQNEAQ (reference sequence). The CDR3 is 17 amino acids.

The chain couples TRBV15 to TRBJ1-4; TRBD1 might be the D (6 bases). Germline V CDR1 and CDR2: LNHNV, YYDKDF (reference sequence). V lost 1 base to trimming and J lost 6 bases, with 15 bases between them. This CDR3 has 16 residues. CDR3 protein: CATSRAGTTNDEKLFF. CDR3 sequence (DNA): TGTGCCACCAGCAGAGCGGGGACAACGAACGATGAAAAACTGTTTTTT.

The chain recombines TRBV29-1 with TRBJ2-3; 11 positions match TRBD2. This CDR3 spans 15 amino acids. Germline CDR1 SQVTM, CDR2 ANQGSEA. V was pared by 4 bases and J by 0 bases, with 3 bases of the junction left unmatched. CDR3 DNA: TGCAGCGTTGGGGGGACTAGCGGAAGCACAGATACGCAGTATTTT. Its translation: CSVGGTSGSTDTQYF.

The chain recombines TRBV5-4 with TRBJ1-2, with D possibly being TRBD1 (6 bases). V lost 3 bases to trimming and J lost 8 bases, with 14 bases between them. Germline V lookup: CDR1 SGHNT, CDR2 YYREEE (reference sequence). The CDR3 contains 13 residues. CDR3 protein: CASSSGGGLGYTF. DNA of the CDR3: TGTGCCAGCAGCTCGGGCGGGGGCCTCGGCTACACCTTC. The full variable domain, completed using reference TRBV5-4 and TRBJ1-2, is ETGVTQSPTHLIKTRGQQVTLRCSSQSGHNTVSWYQQALGQGPQFIFQYYREEENGRGNFPPRFSGLQFPNYSSELNVNALELDDSALYLCASSSGGGLGYTFGSGTRLTVV.

The table lists this clone with a few counts. The V and J genes are TRBV5-5 and TRBJ2-5; 13 nucleotides agree with TRBD2. The CDR3 has 16 residues. From germline, CDR1 is SGHKS and CDR2 YYEKEE (reference sequence). The trim removed 2 bases at V and 6 bases at J, leaving 7 bases unmatched. The CDR3 here is CASSFAEGTSGKTQYF. CDR3 nucleotides: TGTGCCAGCAGCTTCGCAGAGGGGACTAGCGGGAAGACCCAGTACTTC.

The sample holds one count of this clone. The chain carries TRBV30 and TRBJ2-2; 9 bases are shared with TRBD1. V lost 5 bases and J lost 6; bases outside the gene matches: 4. Germline V lookup: CDR1 GTSNPN, CDR2 SVGIG (reference sequence). This CDR3 is built from 13 residues. In DNA form, the CDR3 reads TGTGCCTGGGGGACAGGGAGGTCCGGGGAGCTGTTTTTT. It yields the protein CAWGTGRSGELFF. The variable domain in full, with the rest retrieved from reference TRBV30 and TRBJ2-2, is SQTIHQWPATLVQPVGSPLSLECTVEGTSNPNLYWYRQAAGRGLQLLFYSVGIGQISSEVPQNLSASRPQDRQFILSSKKLLLSDSGFYLCAWGTGRSGELFFGEGSRLTVL.

V and J are TRBV10-3 and TRBJ2-3; TRBD2 might be the D (6 bases). Germline V lookup: CDR1 ENHRY, CDR2 SYGVKD. CDR3 length equals 17 residues. V was clipped by 1 base and J by 4 bases, with 18 bases between them. CDR3 sequence (DNA): TGTGCCATCAGTGAGTTGGGCGGGACGTTCACCGCAGATACGCAGTATTTT. It specifies CAISELGGTFTADTQYF.

The V gene is TRBV11-2, the J gene TRBJ2-1; D is unclear. CDR3 length: 11 residues. Germline-derived CDR1 and CDR2 are SGHAT and FQNNGV. V lost 5 bases and J 12 bases, leaving 11 bases between the germline ends. CDR3 loop: CASSLGVGQFF. CDR3 in DNA: TGTGCCAGCAGCCTTGGGGTCGGGCAGTTCTTC.

J is TRBJ1-1 and V is TRBV6-6; D remains unclear. V was cut by 5 bases and J by 5 bases, with 9 bases left in between. The V gene's germline CDR1 is MNHNY and CDR2 SVGAGI (reference sequence). This CDR3 comprises 12 residues. This CDR3 is CASSPDGTEAFF. CDR3 bases: TGTGCCAGCAGTCCGGACGGAACTGAAGCTTTCTTT.

The chain joins TRBV27 to TRBJ1-1; TRBD1 might be the D (5 bases). The CDR3 has 15 amino acids. Germline CDR1 MNHEY, CDR2 SMNVEV (reference sequence). Trimming shortened V by 2 bases and J by 0 bases, and 10 bases separated the two germline ends. The CDR3 sequence is CASSLRGGMNTEAFF. CDR3 nucleotide sequence: TGTGCCAGCAGTTTAAGGGGTGGAATGAACACTGAAGCTTTCTTT.

This rearrangement joins TRBV6-5 to TRBJ2-1; the D is unclear. This CDR3 has 14 amino acids. From germline, CDR1 is MNHEY and CDR2 SVGAGI. V was trimmed by 2 bases and J by 0 bases, leaving 5 bases between them. The DNA of the CDR3 is TGTGCCAGCAGTTACAAGGGCTCCTACAATGAGCAGTTCTTC. Its protein is CASSYKGSYNEQFF.

The genes are TRBV2 and TRBJ1-2; 7 nucleotides match TRBD1. The CDR3 is 14 amino acids. Germline V gives CDR1 SNHLY, CDR2 FYNNEI. The V and J ends lost 8 bases and 8 bases, in that order; junction bases with no gene match: 14. The CDR3 reads CASSQGQRELGYTF. CDR3 DNA sequence: TGTGCCAGCTCTCAGGGACAGAGGGAGTTGGGCTACACCTTC.

This chain uses TRBV2 with TRBJ2-3; no definite D call. Germline-derived CDR1 and CDR2 are SNHLY and FYNNEI. V shed 3 bases and J shed 2 bases, with 18 bases lying between them. The CDR3 sequence is 17 residues long. The CDR3 bases are TGTGCCAGCAGTGAGTCGGCCAAACTTTCCCTCACAGATACGCAGTATTTT. This sequence encodes CASSESAKLSLTDTQYF.

V and J are TRBV30 and TRBJ1-3, with D tentatively TRBD1 (6 bases). Germline CDR1 GTSNPN, CDR2 SVGIG (reference sequence). The CDR3 contains 15 residues. V shed 4 bases and J shed 0 bases, with 13 bases lying between them. The CDR3 coding sequence is TGTGCCTGGACCCCCGGGACAACCTCTGGAAACACCATATATTTT. Translating it yields CAWTPGTTSGNTIYF.

This chain's CDR3 is CASSLLAHEQFF. The CDR3 DNA reads as TGTGCCAGCAGTTTACTAGCCCATGAGCAGTTCTTC. The rearrangement joins TRBV2 to TRBJ2-1, with TRBD2 as a possible D gene (6 bases). This CDR3 has 12 residues. Trimming removed 5 bases from V and 8 bases from J, with 10 bases in between. CDR1 is SNHLY, CDR2 FYNNEI, per germline.

V is TRBV7-8 and J is TRBJ1-5; D remains ambiguous. The germline gives CDR1 SGHVS, CDR2 FQNEAQ. The CDR3 is 14 amino acids. Trimming stripped 4 bases from V and 3 bases from J, with 10 bases between. CDR3 nucleotide sequence: TGTGCCAGCAGCTCCCGGGGTTTCAATCAGCCCCAGCATTTT. This codes for CASSSRGFNQPQHF.